The rows below give T cell receptor beta chains drawn from one sample of a study of T cell clonotyping in hematopoietic cell transplantation. The repertoire was sequenced with immunoSEQ multiplex PCR; TCRdb's copy has only in-frame clones and lacks some. The repertoire consists of around 5,700 clones, with about four fifths occurring once and the leading ten covering less than 15%. The input for sequencing was peripheral blood mononuclear cells, taken 30 days after allogeneic stem cell transplant. The receptor set was obtained from a male patient between 60 and 69 years old who had an allogeneic stem cell transplant from an unrelated donor, so the T cells may come from the graft donor. Some clones in this sample may be carry-over from other donors' samples. Each CDR3 is given with its conserved first and last residue. Each record gives: J gene, V gene, CDR3 protein.

TRBJ2-5 TRBV11-3 CASSSRDRGLLETQYF
TRBJ1-6 TRBV2 CASRLDWTNSPLHF
TRBJ2-5 TRBV7-6 CASSQTSGGRETQYF
TRBJ1-1 TRBV19 CASSMGDREAFF
TRBJ1-4 TRBV11-2 CASSSFRADRVTNEKLFF
TRBJ2-3 TRBV7-3 CASSLRYRDSFTDTQYF
TRBJ1-1 TRBV4-1 CASKRPAGLNTEAFF
TRBJ2-1 TRBV25-1 CASHSTGESSYNEQFF
TRBJ2-7 TRBV7-6 CASSLGTGREQYF
TRBJ2-1 TRBV2 CASSDRTGGNEQFF
TRBJ1-3 TRBV4-2 CASSQDTQNSGNTIYF
TRBJ1-2 TRBV5-5 CASSRDRGDYGYTF
TRBJ2-1 TRBV10-3 CAISEFPGGQTSDEQFF
TRBJ1-2 TRBV7-8 CASSLGTGAYGDGYTF
TRBJ2-3 TRBV19 CASSMTVGYTDTQYF
TRBJ1-1 TRBV7-9 CASSLQIDTEAFF